These 10 T cell receptor beta chains share one sample of origin, sequenced in a study of blood T cell repertoires in COVID-19. Assay: immunoSEQ multiplex PCR; the TCRdb copy retains only in-frame clones and omits some. The sample gives a few hundred thousand clones, 75% to 90% of which show up once; around 0.88% is in the top ten. Source material: peripheral blood. These receptors originate from a man younger than 45 with acute or convalescent COVID-19.

The chain couples TRBV6-7 to TRBJ2-7; TRBD1 agrees at 9 bases. TRBV6-7 counts as an open reading frame of uncertain function. The CDR3 is 16 residues long. V shed 5 bases and J 1 base; nucleotides not matched to a gene: 9. The CDR3 nucleotides are TGTGCCAGCAGTAGATCACAGGGGGCCTTTTCCTACGAGCAGTACTTC. This encodes CASSRSQGAFSYEQYF.

The chain carries TRBV29-1 and TRBJ2-1; a weak D match, TRBD2 (5 bases). The CDR3 spans 10 residues. Trimming stripped 6 bases from V and 6 bases from J, with 6 bases between. CDR1 and CDR2 (germline): SQVTM, ANQGSEA. The CDR3 DNA is TGCAGCGTAGAGGGCAATGAGCAGTTCTTC. Its translation: CSVEGNEQFF.

The rearrangement joins TRBV9 to TRBJ1-6; 9 nucleotides match TRBD1. The CDR3 contains 14 residues. The ends lost 7 bases at V and 9 bases at J; junction bases unmatched: 8. Germline CDR1 is SGDLS and CDR2 is YYNGEE. The CDR3 bases are TGTGCCAGCGCTGTTGGGACAGGGAGTTCACCCCTCCACTTT. Protein: CASAVGTGSSPLHF.

The chain joins TRBV18 to TRBJ2-7, with 14 bases identical to TRBD2. Germline-derived CDR1 and CDR2 are KGHSH and LQKENI. Unmatched junction bases numbered 7, after V lost 3 bases and J lost 3 bases. CDR3 length: 17 amino acids. This CDR3 reads CASSPGLAGVIGYEQYF. CDR3 nucleotides: TGTGCCAGCTCACCGGGACTAGCGGGAGTTATAGGCTACGAGCAGTACTTC.

J is TRBJ2-5 and V is TRBV3-1 (or the pseudogene TRBV3-2); D is possibly TRBD1 (5 bases). V was cut by 1 base and J by 5 bases, with 17 bases left in between. CDR1 is LGHDT, CDR2 YNNKEL, per germline (reference sequence). The CDR3 is made up of 16 amino acids. CDR3 nucleotides: TGTGCCAGCAGCCAAGCTGGGGCCCCAGGGTGGGAGACCCAGTACTTC. Its protein is CASSQAGAPGWETQYF.

This clone was counted once. The chain has TRBV7-6 and TRBJ2-5; TRBD1 agrees at 7 bases. With V trimmed by 5 bases and J by 5 bases, 8 bases remained unmatched. The CDR3 is made up of 14 amino acids. CDR1 and CDR2 (germline): SGHVS, FNYEAQ. The CDR3 protein is CASSPTGPRETQYF. Written as DNA, the CDR3 is TGTGCCAGCAGCCCGACAGGGCCAAGGGAGACCCAGTACTTC.

The chain couples TRBV7-6 to TRBJ2-2; 7 positions match TRBD1. The CDR3 has 15 amino acids. Germline trimming cut 1 base from V and 7 bases from J; bases unmatched to any gene: 6. Germline-derived CDR1 and CDR2 are SGHVS and FNYEAQ. In DNA form, the CDR3 reads TGTGCCAGCAGCTTAGGACAGGGTGGTGGCGGGGAGCTGTTTTTT. It specifies CASSLGQGGGGELFF.

This chain connects TRBV6-1 to TRBJ2-1, with TRBD2 identical over 14 bases. The ends lost 4 bases at V and 9 bases at J; junction bases unmatched: 5. Looked up from germline, CDR1 is MNHNS and CDR2 is SASEGT. This CDR3 spans 15 amino acids. The CDR3 loop is CASSAGTSGSSEQFF. The CDR3 DNA reads as TGTGCCAGCAGTGCTGGGACTAGCGGGAGTAGTGAGCAGTTCTTC.

This chain uses TRBV10-3 with TRBJ1-5; TRBD1 matches at 9 bases. CDR1 is ENHRY and CDR2 is SYGVKD in the germline V gene. The V segment lost 6 bases and the J segment 7 bases; nucleotides outside the gene matches: 4. CDR3 length: 13 residues. The CDR3: CAISEDRGQPQHF. In DNA form, the CDR3 reads TGTGCCATCAGCGAGGACAGGGGACAGCCCCAGCATTTT.

This rearrangement joins TRBV9 to TRBJ2-3; possible D gene TRBD1, 6 bases. The CDR3 spans 15 residues. CDR1 and CDR2 (germline): SGDLS, YYNGEE. V was shortened by 0 bases and J by 1 base, with 9 bases between the two germline ends. The CDR3 reads CASSVVQGGTDTQYF. The CDR3 bases are TGTGCCAGCAGCGTAGTACAGGGCGGCACAGATACGCAGTATTTT.